This T cell receptor beta chain was retrieved from a study of lymphopenia after photon versus proton radiotherapy. The CDR3 contains 15 residues. Germline lookup yields CDR1 SEHNR and CDR2 FQNEAQ (reference sequence). Deletions cut 0 bases from V and 8 bases from J, with 16 bases between. This clone was counted once. Some clones are missing from TCRdb's copy, which holds only in-frame ones; the method was immunoSEQ multiplex PCR. Here the sample spans fewer than 40,000 clones, 94% being singletons. Sequencing was performed on peripheral blood, taken from a patient treated with photon-based radiotherapy. The V call is TRBV7-9, the J call TRBJ1-1, with D possibly being TRBD1 (6 bases). This clonotype was sampled from a woman aged 50 to 60 with cholangiocarcinoma. Here the CDR3 reads CASSLALRAQGEAFF. CDR3 in DNA: TGTGCCAGCAGCTTAGCGCTTAGGGCCCAGGGGGAAGCTTTCTTT.